This entry describes one TCR beta chain. Its antigen is still unknown. Produced via immunoSEQ multiplex PCR; TCRdb's table is partial and in-frame only. Among about 53,000 clones listed, 60% to 85% were seen once. CDR3 length: 13 amino acids. V was shortened by 5 bases and J by 5 bases, with 10 bases between the two germline ends. Germline CDR1 reads SGHVS; CDR2 reads FQNEAQ. The data belong to a study of vaccination effects on CD4 cells after COVID-19. Whole-study context: Either the BNT162b2 or mRNA-1273 vaccine was given to participants in two doses.

Having been cultured for under twelve days, the cells underwent CD4+ T cell isolation. The healthy vaccine recipients, who had no prior SARS-CoV-2 infection, showed negative nucleocapsid antibodies. Here the sequenced sample was CD4+ T cells from PBMCs cultured without peptide, taken before COVID-19 vaccination. The chain is built from TRBV7-8 and TRBJ2-1; tentatively, D is TRBD1 (5 bases). This receptor was obtained from a human donor who received a COVID-19 vaccine. This CDR3 reads CASSQGPNNEQFF. DNA of the CDR3: TGTGCCAGCAGCCAGGGCCCCAACAATGAGCAGTTCTTC.